This record concerns one TCR beta chain sequence. This record belongs to a study of T cells expressing NK-cell markers. At the level of the study: It was sorted CD3+CD56+NKG2C+, CD3+CD56+NKG2C- and CD3+CD56-NKG2C+ T cells that supplied the TCR beta repertoires.

Germline assignment: CDR1 DFQATT and CDR2 SNEGSKA (reference sequence). The CDR3 length is 13 residues. UMIs accompanied the 5'RACE template switching by which TCR beta cDNA was made. TCRdb re-called the 5' RACE reads, yielding one record per CDR3 amino acid sequence without DNA. The sample's table shows 550,000 to 600,000 distinct CDR3 sequences. Sequencing was done on a sample of blood T cells: a sorted CD56 or NKG2C T cell subset, CD4+ or CD8+ T cells, or bulk PBMC T cells (not recorded which). The chain has TRBV20-1 and TRBJ2-1; TCRdb picks TRBD2, but there is no DNA to check that call. This TCR came from a young man in good health. The chain's CDR3 is CSARGSAAGEQFF.